This TCR beta chain appears in the sequencing data of a study of T cells after yellow fever vaccination. Overall study results and limits: Secondary responses were weaker yet peaked faster, day 5 versus 15. Once the booster was given, most primary-vaccination clones reappeared, at approximately 97% for CD4 and around 90% for CD8.

Comment on this clonotype: Its antigen is unidentified.

V was pared by 4 bases and J by 1 base, with 17 bases between. Germline CDR1 and CDR2: SGDLS and YYNGEE. The CDR3 is 16 amino acids. TCRdb independently ran MiXCR on the 5' RACE reads; one entry per CDR3 protein. Among under 400,000 distinct CDR3 sequences listed, approximately 13% were seen once. V and J are TRBV9 and TRBJ1-1; maybe TRBD1 (6 bases). This TCR derives from a man aged 18 to 29 who received the YFV17D yellow fever vaccine. Source: CD4+ T cells sorted from PBMCs, taken 15 days after the yellow fever booster vaccination. The CDR3, as DNA: TGTGCCAGCAGCCCGGCGTTGGGGGGCCGGAACACTGAAGCTTTCTTT. This gives the protein CASSPALGGRNTEAFF.